The 9 T cell receptor beta chains below all came from one sample that was sequenced in a study of tumor-infiltrating lymphocytes in oesophageal squamous cell carcinoma. Using its own MiXCR run on the PCR reads, TCRdb lists one record per CDR3 protein. The profile covers tens of thousands of distinct CDR3 sequences, with 38% appearing a single time and 20% to 25% taken by the ten largest. The sequenced sample consisted of esophageal tumor tissue. The receptor set was obtained from a male donor with esophageal squamous cell carcinoma.

In its sample, this clonotype was seen many times. A much larger clonotype is one base distant, so this may be a read error. The chain is built from TRBV27 and TRBJ2-1; TRBD2 agrees at 9 bases. V lost 5 bases and J lost 10; bases outside the gene matches: 9. Germline loops: CDR1 MNHEY, CDR2 SMNVEV (reference sequence). The CDR3 has 14 amino acids. CDR3 residues: CASSLSGRPYEQFF. The CDR3 DNA is TGTGCCAGCAGTCTTAGCGGGAGACCCTACGAGCAGTTCTTC.

This chain connects TRBV9 to TRBJ2-3; 8 bases match TRBD1. Germline CDR1 SGDLS, CDR2 YYNGEE. The CDR3 length is 15 residues. J gave up 9 bases and V 4 bases, and 13 bases lay outside the gene matches. This chain's CDR3 is CASSRQGETGVTQYF. The CDR3 nucleotides are TGTGCCAGCAGCCGCCAGGGGGAGACAGGGGTGACGCAGTATTTT.

This clonotype was counted ten times or more. A much bigger clone sits one base away, suggesting this may be a read error. CDR3 region: CASSQGDLNEQYF. DNA for the CDR3: TGTGCCAGCAGCCAGGGGGACCTCAATGAGCAGTACTTC. The genes are TRBV7-6 and TRBJ2-7, with TRBD1 identical over 7 bases. Losses at the gene ends were 5 bases for V and 7 bases for J; bases not matched to a gene: 8. The V gene's germline CDR1 is SGHVS and CDR2 FNYEAQ. The CDR3 contains 13 residues.

The chain is built from TRBV6-5 and TRBJ1-2; D is unresolved. Trimming pared 1 base from V and 7 bases from J, leaving 16 bases between. Germline V gene data show CDR1 as MNHEY and CDR2 as SVGAGI. The CDR3 is 15 amino acids. The CDR3 is CASSYFGAGESGYTF. CDR3 coding DNA: TGTGCCAGCAGTTACTTTGGAGCCGGCGAGTCTGGCTACACCTTC.

This clonotype was observed many times. The rearrangement uses TRBV5-1 and TRBJ2-5, with TRBD2 matching over 7 bases. V dropped 0 bases and J dropped 5; count of bases not matched to a gene: 10. The CDR3 runs to 16 residues. Germline CDR1 reads SGHRS; CDR2 reads YFSETQ. The CDR3 DNA follows: TGCGCCAGCAGCTTGGGGGGGACTACTCCCGGGGAGACCCAGTACTTC. Translated: CASSLGGTTPGETQYF. Complete variable domain (other parts from reference TRBV5-1 and TRBJ2-5): KAGVTQTPRYLIKTRGQQVTLSCSPISGHRSVSWYQQTPGQGLQFLFEYFSETQRNKGNFPGRFSGRQFSNSRSEMNVSTLELGDSALYLCASSLGGTTPGETQYFGPGTRLLVL.

This clonotype was detected many times. V usage is TRBV7-3 and J usage is TRBJ2-3, with 9 bases that match TRBD2. V lost 5 bases, J lost 4 bases, and 4 bases stayed unmatched. CDR3 length: 14 residues. CDR1 and CDR2 (germline): SGHTA, FQGTGA. The CDR3, as DNA: TGTGCCAGCAGCGGTAGCGGGAGTGCAGATACGCAGTATTTT. Translated, it gives CASSGSGSADTQYF.

The J gene is TRBJ2-3, the V gene TRBV7-4; the D gene is possibly TRBD2 (7 bases). Gene TRBJ2-5 matches the end of the DNA better, so the J call may be wrong. There are 13 residues in the CDR3. Germline CDR1 SGHVT, CDR2 SQSDAQ. The chain's CDR3 is CASSTRGGGTQYF. The CDR3 DNA is TGTGCCAGCAGCACTAGGGGGGGAGGGACCCAGTACTTC.

This clonotype was recorded many times. The rearrangement links TRBV24-1 to TRBJ2-1, with D perhaps TRBD1 (6 bases). Per germline, CDR1 KGHDR and CDR2 SFDVKD. CDR3 length: 14 residues. V dropped 4 bases and J dropped 9 bases, with 15 bases sitting between them. Here the CDR3 reads CATSEKGVVGEQFF. The CDR3 DNA reads TGTGCCACCAGTGAGAAGGGGGTGGTGGGTGAGCAGTTCTTC.

V usage is TRBV15 and J usage is TRBJ2-1; D gene ambiguous. V was trimmed by 1 base and J by 5 bases, leaving 6 bases between them. The CDR3 is 13 residues long. Germline loops: CDR1 LNHNV, CDR2 YYDKDF (reference sequence). CDR3 residues: CATSRAHHNEQFF. DNA for the CDR3: TGTGCCACCAGCAGAGCCCACCACAATGAGCAGTTCTTC.